This T cell receptor (beta chain) was captured in a study of shared clonotypes between healthy human individuals. At the level of the study: Donor composition was a couple of women and three men, aged 18 to 49. Study-wide points: Rarefaction exposed incomplete sorted-subset sequencing despite large depth.

In the study's own analysis: Junction-only sequences without quality scores came from ImmunoSEQ, so filtering differed. Here immunoSEQ multiplex PCR was the method, and the copy in TCRdb shows in-frame clones only, minus some. The DNA was the basis for D and trimming; V, J and clone size are from that table. The sample lists 600,000 to 800,000 clones, about two thirds occurring once. V gave up 4 bases and J gave up 7 bases, with 17 bases separating them. This CDR3 contains 15 residues. Germline V gives CDR1 SGHKS, CDR2 YYEKEE (reference sequence). About this clone: Antigen specificity is unknown.

This TCR was recovered from a woman in her thirties in good health. The chain combines TRBV5-5 with TRBJ1-4, with a tentative D call TRBD1 (5 bases). Source material: memory CD4+ T cells sorted from blood. Documented subset: CD45RA-negative fraction. The DNA for the CDR3 is TGTGCCAGCAGCCCGACGGCAGGGCCTGCTGAAAAACTGTTTTTT. As protein: CASSPTAGPAEKLFF.